The 24 T cell receptor beta chains listed next were all sequenced from one sample in a study. TRBV12-4/TRBJ1-2 clonotypes were amplified with adaptor-ligated barcode primers. From the multiplex PCR reads, TCRdb called clonotypes with MiXCR, one entry per CDR3 protein. This listing includes 66 distinct CDR3 sequences. Treg sorting used a CD4+CD25+CD127-/low gate. Material: tumor-infiltrating Tregs sorted from the breast tumor. These receptors originate from a female donor with breast cancer.

The chain couples TRBV12-3 or TRBV12-4 to TRBJ1-2; TRBD1 aligns across 10 bases. This CDR3 comprises 14 residues. V was clipped by 5 bases and J by 5 bases; unmatched bases: 5. CDR3 nucleotides: TGTGCCAGCAGTCGGGACAGGGGCGTTTATGGCTACACCTTC. It specifies CASSRDRGVYGYTF.

This clonotype counts as hyperexpanded. The chain is built from TRBV12-3 or TRBV12-4 and TRBJ1-2; TRBD1 might be the D (5 bases). The V gene lost 3 bases and the J gene lost 6 bases, with 8 bases spanning the gap. This CDR3 comprises 12 residues. CDR3 residues: CASSLAGNGYTF. The CDR3 DNA reads as TGTGCCAGCAGTTTGGCAGGGAATGGCTACACCTTC.

The chain carries TRBV12-3 or TRBV12-4 and TRBJ1-2, with a possible D match to TRBD1 (6 bases). V shed 7 bases and J shed 7 bases, with 19 bases lying between them. This CDR3 is built from 14 residues. CDR3 nucleotide sequence: TGTGCCAGCAAATCGGCAGGGGATCTTGCTGGCTACACCTTC. Translating it yields CASKSAGDLAGYTF.

V usage is TRBV12-3 or TRBV12-4 and J usage is TRBJ1-2; no firm D call. V was pared by 0 bases and J by 5 bases, with 10 bases between. This CDR3 spans 14 amino acids. CDR3 DNA sequence: TGTGCCAGCAGTTTAGCAGGTGGTAGATATGGCTACACCTTC. Its protein product is CASSLAGGRYGYTF.

This chain uses TRBV12-3 or TRBV12-4 with TRBJ1-2; D not certain. Trimming took off 5 bases at V and 2 bases at J, with 12 bases between the two ends. This CDR3 region has 14 residues. CDR3 DNA: TGTGCCAGCAGTATCGGACGCCTAAACTATGGCTACACCTTC. It specifies CASSIGRLNYGYTF.

By share, this clonotype ranks as hyperexpanded (1% or more). V and J are TRBV12-3 or TRBV12-4 and TRBJ1-2; D unresolved. The CDR3 runs to 13 residues. Between the trimmed V and J ends, which lost 8 bases and 2 bases, there was a span of 12 bases. CDR3 protein: CASGLSGNYGYTF. CDR3 bases: TGTGCCAGCGGGCTAAGTGGCAACTATGGCTACACCTTC.

V usage is TRBV12-3 or TRBV12-4 and J usage is TRBJ1-2; TRBD1 aligns across 8 bases. With V trimmed by 6 bases and J by 0 bases, 9 bases remained unmatched. CDR3 length: 16 residues. CDR3 region: CASSQSWTGTNYGYTF. The CDR3 nucleotides are TGTGCCAGCAGCCAGTCCTGGACAGGGACTAACTATGGCTACACCTTC.

Within the sample, this clonotype is large (0.1 to 1%). The V call is TRBV12-3 or TRBV12-4, the J call TRBJ1-2; D gene unclear. The ends were cut back, 4 bases at V and 7 bases at J, with 13 bases in the middle. The CDR3 covers 13 residues. CDR3 in DNA: TGTGCCAGCAGTTCTCGTGACGGTGGTGGCTACACCTTC. It is translated as CASSSRDGGGYTF.

The gene calls are TRBV12-3 or TRBV12-4 and TRBJ1-2; 7 nucleotides align to TRBD1. Germline trimming cut 6 bases from V and 4 bases from J; bases unmatched to any gene: 5. This CDR3 comprises 13 residues. The CDR3 DNA reads TGTGCCAGCAGCCCAGACAGGGTCTATGGCTACACCTTC. Translated: CASSPDRVYGYTF.

This clonotype was seen a few times. V and J are TRBV12-3 or TRBV12-4 and TRBJ1-2; TRBD1 matches 8 bases. Unmatched junction bases numbered 3, after V lost 7 bases and J lost 2 bases. This CDR3 spans 13 amino acids. DNA of the CDR3: TGTGCCAGCACTTGGACAGGGAACTATGGCTACACCTTC. This gives the protein CASTWTGNYGYTF.

The chain carries TRBV12-3 or TRBV12-4 and TRBJ1-2, with no clear D. The V and J ends lost 7 bases and 2 bases respectively, with 11 bases between them. The CDR3 covers 13 residues. CDR3 sequence (DNA): TGTGCCAGCACTCTTGGAAGCAACTATGGCTACACCTTC. This codes for CASTLGSNYGYTF.

The chain has TRBV12-3 or TRBV12-4 and TRBJ1-2; possibly TRBD1 for D (5 bases). The CDR3 has 18 amino acids. The CDR3 here is CVRSRPPREGSIWRGYTF. The CDR3 nucleotides are TGTGTACGCAGCCGCCCACCGAGGGAGGGGTCGATCTGGCGTGGCTACACCTTC.

The V and J genes are TRBV12-3 or TRBV12-4 and TRBJ1-2; D not certain. The CDR3 loop spans 12 amino acids. V gave up 4 bases and J gave up 7 bases, with 10 bases separating them. This CDR3 is CASSWRISGYTF. CDR3 coding DNA: TGTGCCAGCAGTTGGAGGATCAGTGGCTACACCTTC.

This clonotype was seen once. The chain recombines TRBV12-3 or TRBV12-4 with TRBJ1-2; D not certain. This CDR3 comprises 13 residues. The ends were cut back, 6 bases at V and 2 bases at J, with 10 bases in the middle. The CDR3 sequence: CASSIGPNYGYTF. The CDR3 coding sequence is TGTGCCAGCAGCATCGGTCCCAACTATGGCTACACCTTC.

The V gene is TRBV12-3 or TRBV12-4, the J gene TRBJ1-2; D might be TRBD1 (6 bases). V was shortened by 2 bases and J by 6 bases, with 10 bases between the two germline ends. The CDR3 is made up of 13 amino acids. The CDR3 region has the DNA TGTGCCAGCAGTTTATATCCAGGGGATGGCTACACCTTC. Its protein is CASSLYPGDGYTF.

This clonotype is labeled as hyperexpanded. This sequence joins TRBV12-3 or TRBV12-4 and TRBJ1-2; 7 bases are a match to TRBD1. The CDR3 extends over 16 amino acids. The V and J ends lost 6 bases and 5 bases, in that order; junction bases with no gene match: 15. Here the CDR3 reads CASSTKLGTALYGYTF. As DNA, the CDR3 is TGTGCCAGCAGCACTAAGTTGGGGACAGCCTTATATGGCTACACCTTC.

The chain recombines TRBV12-3 or TRBV12-4 with TRBJ1-2; 8 positions agree with TRBD1. The V segment lost 5 bases and the J segment 1 base; nucleotides outside the gene matches: 3. The CDR3 totals 14 residues. CDR3 sequence: CASSTDRVNYGYTF. The DNA for the CDR3 is TGTGCCAGCAGTACGGACAGGGTTAACTATGGCTACACCTTC.

V usage is TRBV12-3 or TRBV12-4 and J usage is TRBJ1-2; no clear D gene. This CDR3 is 13 amino acids long. Trimming removed 7 bases from V and 3 bases from J, with 12 bases in between. CDR3 nucleotides: TGTGCCAGCACCAGGAACGGTGACTATGGCTACACCTTC. As protein: CASTRNGDYGYTF.

This clonotype occurred many times. The chain links TRBV12-3 or TRBV12-4 to TRBJ1-2, with D possibly being TRBD1 (5 bases). The CDR3 spans 14 residues. V was cut by 6 bases and J by 4 bases, with 15 bases left in between. The CDR3 region is CASRDQPDSYGYTF. In nucleotides, the CDR3 is TGTGCCAGCAGGGACCAACCTGACAGCTATGGCTACACCTTC.

The J gene is TRBJ1-2, the V gene TRBV12-3 or TRBV12-4; D perhaps matches TRBD1 (6 bases). The V and J ends lost 7 bases and 1 base respectively, with 10 bases between them. The CDR3 contains 13 residues. The CDR3 loop reads CASMVRGNYGYTF. CDR3 coding DNA: TGTGCCAGCATGGTCAGGGGTAACTATGGCTACACCTTC.

This chain joins TRBV12-3 or TRBV12-4 and TRBJ1-2; D is undetermined. The CDR3 sequence is 11 residues long. The ends were cut back, 6 bases at V and 5 bases at J, with 7 bases in the middle. Here the CDR3 reads CASSSEYGYTF. CDR3 nucleotides: TGTGCCAGCAGCTCAGAGTATGGCTACACCTTC.

This chain uses TRBV12-3 or TRBV12-4 with TRBJ1-2, with unresolved D. Trimming left V 3 bases short and J 2 bases short, with 10 bases between. This CDR3 is 14 amino acids long. In DNA, the CDR3 is TGTGCCAGCAGTTTCACCCTCGGGAACTATGGCTACACCTTC. Protein: CASSFTLGNYGYTF.

This clonotype ranks as hyperexpanded. The CDR3 spells CASSLMQGNYGYTF. The DNA for the CDR3 is TGTGCCAGCAGTTTAATGCAGGGTAACTATGGCTACACCTTC. The J gene is TRBJ1-2, the V gene TRBV12-3 or TRBV12-4; D is possibly TRBD1 (5 bases). Trimming took off 2 bases at V and 1 base at J, with 8 bases between the two ends. This CDR3 spans 14 amino acids.

DNA for the CDR3: TGTGCCAGCAGCATTCGACCGGGTAGTGGCTACACCTTC. This gives the protein CASSIRPGSGYTF. V is TRBV12-3 or TRBV12-4 and J is TRBJ1-2; D ambiguous. The V and J ends lost 6 bases and 7 bases respectively, with 15 bases between them. This CDR3 is 13 amino acids long.